Described below is a single T cell receptor beta chain sequence and its context. Its target is not known. The V and J ends lost 7 bases and 5 bases, in that order; junction bases with no gene match: 5. Germline V gene data show CDR1 as SGHTA and CDR2 as FQGTGA. This CDR3 is built from 14 residues. The PCR used 60 Vbeta and 13 Jbeta primers. Libraries were prepared by immunoSEQ multiplex PCR; TCRdb keeps only in-frame clonotypes and omits some of them. The data hold roughly 190,000 clones, with almost 80% observed a single time. This sample was included in a study of cytomegalovirus exposure and HLA in healthy donors. In the study overall: An earlier analysis found 110 million or so unique TCR beta sequences from about 190 million T cells. Findings of the study overall: In an earlier analysis, most TCR beta V segments were productive about 87% or about 30% of the time.

The TCR originated in a woman aged 18-30 years in good health and CMV-seronegative. The V call is TRBV7-3, the J call TRBJ2-1, with TRBD2 identical over 10 bases. Sequencing used PBMCs. In nucleotides, the CDR3 is TGTGCCAGCACCCTCCTAGCGGGAGACAATGAGCAGTTCTTC. It encodes CASTLLAGDNEQFF.